This T cell receptor (beta chain) derives from a study of shared clonotypes between healthy human individuals. Across the study: Ranging from 18 to 49 in age, donors were a couple of women and a few men. General observations from the study: Exclusively blood specimens were collected; tissue repertoires likely differ. Larger estimated richness was generally recorded for naive subsets relative to memory subsets.

This CDR3 spans 17 amino acids. CDR1 is SGHRS, CDR2 YFSETQ, per germline. The J segment lost 7 bases and the V segment lost 0 bases, leaving 12 bases of the junction unmatched. As for this clone: Antigen unknown.

Produced via immunoSEQ multiplex PCR; TCRdb's table is partial and in-frame only. The sample lists 1.6 million or so clones; around 95% were seen once. V usage is TRBV5-1 and J usage is TRBJ2-1, with TRBD2 identical over 8 bases. This receptor was taken from a man younger than 45 in good health. The sample comprised naive CD4+ T cells sorted from blood. Documented subset: CD45RA+ positively selected. The CDR3 DNA reads TGCGCCAGCAGCTTGGTAGGGAGCGGGAGTGGTGTGAATGAGCAGTTCTTC. Translated: CASSLVGSGSGVNEQFF.